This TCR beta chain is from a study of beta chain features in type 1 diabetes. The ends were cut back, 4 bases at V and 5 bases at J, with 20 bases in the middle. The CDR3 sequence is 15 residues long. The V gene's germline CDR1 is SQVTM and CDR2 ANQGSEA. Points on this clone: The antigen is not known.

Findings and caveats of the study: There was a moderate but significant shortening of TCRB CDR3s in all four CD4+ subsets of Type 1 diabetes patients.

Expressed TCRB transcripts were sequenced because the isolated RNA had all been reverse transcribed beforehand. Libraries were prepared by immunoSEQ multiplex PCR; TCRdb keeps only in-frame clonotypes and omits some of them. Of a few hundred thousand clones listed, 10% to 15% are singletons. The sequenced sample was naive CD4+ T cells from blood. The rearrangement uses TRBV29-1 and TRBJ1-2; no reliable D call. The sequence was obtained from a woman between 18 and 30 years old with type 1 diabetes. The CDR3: CSVVGRLSGEYGYTF. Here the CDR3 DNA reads TGCAGCGTTGTTGGACGTCTTAGTGGGGAGTATGGCTACACCTTC.